The entry below gives a single TCR beta chain sequence along with its context. TCRdb's copy holds only in-frame clones and misses some; the assay was immunoSEQ multiplex PCR. The sample records roughly 38,000 clones, about 87% being singletons. The data derive from a study of blood T cell repertoires in COVID-19. Trimming took 6 bases from V and 0 from J; bases not matched to a gene: 14. Germline loops: CDR1 SGHAT, CDR2 FQNNGV. The CDR3 spans 18 residues. The V and J genes are TRBV11-2 and TRBJ2-3; TRBD2 agrees at 8 bases. The sequenced material came from peripheral blood. This TCR derives from a woman in her 70s with acute or convalescent COVID-19. In nucleotides, the CDR3 is TGTGCCAGCAGTGGCCAGCGGGAGCACTTATCTAGCACAGATACGCAGTATTTT. Protein product: CASSGQREHLSSTDTQYF.